This TCR beta chain originates from a study of identical twins. Study observations and caveats: Invariant MAIT and iNKT cells are populations that could partly confound zero-insertion analyses.

Template switching added a universal primer binding site, and final cDNA carried unique molecular identifiers. TCRdb re-called the 5' RACE reads with MiXCR, one entry per CDR3 protein. The sample gives around 490,000 distinct CDR3 sequences, around 22% of which show up once; more than 0.4% is in the top ten. For this clonotype: Its antigen is as yet unknown.

After removal of 0 bases from V and 5 bases from J, the junction contained 15 bases not matched to a gene. This CDR3 comprises 19 residues. Germline-derived CDR1 and CDR2 are MGHRA and YSYEKL. These records were also assigned to another study, of yellow fever vaccine responses in identical twins. As that report states: Twins reportedly mounted vaccine T cell responses that seemed partly convergent, partly personalized.

The sequenced material came from CD4+ T cells sorted from blood. The source of this sequence is a woman between 18 and 29 years old in good health. The chain employs TRBV4-1 and TRBJ2-2; TRBD2 agrees at 7 bases. The chain's CDR3 is CASSQEAPPGGSWTGELFF. In DNA form, the CDR3 reads TGCGCCAGCAGCCAAGAGGCCCCCCCGGGGGGAAGCTGGACCGGGGAGCTGTTTTTT.